The rows below give T cell receptor beta chains drawn from one sample of a study of control samples from healthy donors and cancer patients. Some clones are missing from TCRdb's copy, which holds only in-frame ones; the method was immunoSEQ multiplex PCR. The table lists about 140,000 clones, 75% to 90% of them singletons. The sample taken for sequencing was blood. These receptors came from a man aged 25-45 years in good health. The CDR3 runs from the conserved cysteine through the conserved F or W. A D gene is named only where the DNA matches it firmly. Not every row has a clone size; where given, it reads once, few, many or a size class.

clone size,V gene,J gene,CDR3 length,D gene,CDR3 DNA,CDR3 protein
NA,TRBV9,TRBJ1-5,17,TRBD1,TGTGCCAGCACCGGACAGGGTGGTACACGTCTCAATCAGCCCCAGCATTTT,CASTGQGGTRLNQPQHF
NA,TRBV6-5,TRBJ1-3,12,NA,TGTGCCAGCATGACAGGTGGAAACACCATATATTTT,CASMTGGNTIYF
NA,TRBV18,TRBJ1-2,15,NA,TGTGCCAGCTCACCACCGGAAGGAAGTAACTATGGCTACACCTTC,CASSPPEGSNYGYTF
few,TRBV4-3,TRBJ1-6,16,NA,TGCGCCAGCAGCCAAGACCCGAGAGGGGCAAATTCACCCCTCCACTTT,CASSQDPRGANSPLHF
NA,TRBV4-3,TRBJ1-4,15,NA,TGCGCCAGCAGCCAGGGGGAAACAACTAATGAAAAACTGTTTTTT,CASSQGETTNEKLFF
NA,TRBV18,TRBJ1-5,15,NA,TGTGCCAGCTCACCACCGTCGGGTAGCAATCAGCCCCAGCATTTT,CASSPPSGSNQPQHF
NA,TRBV6-5,TRBJ2-7,13,NA,TGTGCCAGCCGTACGGGCAGCTCCTACGAGCAGTACTTC,CASRTGSSYEQYF
few,TRBV7-6,TRBJ2-1,15,TRBD1,TGTGCCAGCAGCTTAGGACAGGGTTTTGTTAATGAGCAGTTCTTC,CASSLGQGFVNEQFF
NA,TRBV18,TRBJ2-6,15,TRBD1,TGTGCCAGCTCCCTATCTACGGACAGGGGGATCGTCCTGACTTTC,CASSLSTDRGIVLTF
once,TRBV29-1,TRBJ1-6,13,NA,TGCAGCGTAACGCAGGGTGGGGATTCACCCCTCCACTTT,CSVTQGGDSPLHF
NA,TRBV24-1,TRBJ2-2,16,NA,TGTGCCACCCAGACCCCAAAGGGCGCGGGCACCGGGGAGCTGTTTTTT,CATQTPKGAGTGELFF
NA,TRBV7-2,TRBJ2-2,16,TRBD1,TGTGCCAGCAGCAACCCGGGACAGGGGCCCACCGGGGAGCTGTTTTTT,CASSNPGQGPTGELFF
once,TRBV27,TRBJ2-7,16,TRBD1,TGTGCCAGCAGCCTAACGGACCGGGACAGGGCCTACGAGCAGTACTTC,CASSLTDRDRAYEQYF
NA,TRBV11-2,TRBJ2-2,15,NA,TGTGCCAGCAGGCTATTGCGGGATAACACCGGGGAGCTGTTTTTT,CASRLLRDNTGELFF
NA,TRBV4-1,TRBJ2-1,13,NA,TGCGCCAGCAGCCAAGCCAGTGCAGTTGAGCAGTTCTTC,CASSQASAVEQFF
NA,TRBV4-3,TRBJ1-1,14,TRBD1,TGCGCCAGCAGCCCCAGGACAGGGGGCGATGAAGCTTTCTTT,CASSPRTGGDEAFF
NA,TRBV27,TRBJ2-1,15,NA,TGTGCCAGCAGTCCTCGTACCGGGGTAAGCAATGAGCAGTTCTTC,CASSPRTGVSNEQFF
NA,TRBV5-6,TRBJ1-2,12,NA,TGTGCCAGCAGGGGGGCCCACTATGGCTACACCTTC,CASRGAHYGYTF
NA,TRBV7-2,TRBJ2-7,12,NA,TGTGCCAGCAGCTTTTGGTTCGACGAGCAGTACTTC,CASSFWFDEQYF
NA,TRBV7-2,TRBJ1-5,16,NA,TGTGCCAGCAGCTTAATTGGGCAAAGTGGCAATCAGCCCCAGCATTTT,CASSLIGQSGNQPQHF
NA,TRBV3-1/TRBV3-2,TRBJ2-7,15,NA,TGTGCCAGCAGCAGAAAGTTTGAAAGCTCCTACGAGCAGTACTTC,CASSRKFESSYEQYF
few,TRBV5-6,TRBJ2-7,14,TRBD1,TGTGCCAGCAGCCTTATAGGGGGCCACGACGAGCAGTACTTC,CASSLIGGHDEQYF
NA,TRBV20-1,TRBJ1-2,11,NA,TGCAGTGCGTTGCAAAGGGATGGCTACACCTTC,CSALQRDGYTF
NA,TRBV12-3/TRBV12-4,TRBJ1-6,13,NA,TGTGCCAGCAGTTTGGGAAGTCATTCACCCCTCCACTTT,CASSLGSHSPLHF
NA,TRBV7-2,TRBJ1-3,12,NA,TGTGCCAGCAGCTTAAAAGGAAACACCATATATTTT,CASSLKGNTIYF
few,TRBV19,TRBJ2-7,14,TRBD2,TGTGCCAGTTCGGAGCGGGAGGGCCGCTACGAGCAGTACTTC,CASSEREGRYEQYF
NA,TRBV10-3,TRBJ1-5,16,TRBD1,TGTGCCATCAGTGAGGGGAGGACAGGGTACAATCAGCCCCAGCATTTT,CAISEGRTGYNQPQHF
NA,TRBV5-1,TRBJ2-7,12,NA,TGCGCCAGCAGCTCGGACAGCTACGAGCAGTACTTC,CASSSDSYEQYF